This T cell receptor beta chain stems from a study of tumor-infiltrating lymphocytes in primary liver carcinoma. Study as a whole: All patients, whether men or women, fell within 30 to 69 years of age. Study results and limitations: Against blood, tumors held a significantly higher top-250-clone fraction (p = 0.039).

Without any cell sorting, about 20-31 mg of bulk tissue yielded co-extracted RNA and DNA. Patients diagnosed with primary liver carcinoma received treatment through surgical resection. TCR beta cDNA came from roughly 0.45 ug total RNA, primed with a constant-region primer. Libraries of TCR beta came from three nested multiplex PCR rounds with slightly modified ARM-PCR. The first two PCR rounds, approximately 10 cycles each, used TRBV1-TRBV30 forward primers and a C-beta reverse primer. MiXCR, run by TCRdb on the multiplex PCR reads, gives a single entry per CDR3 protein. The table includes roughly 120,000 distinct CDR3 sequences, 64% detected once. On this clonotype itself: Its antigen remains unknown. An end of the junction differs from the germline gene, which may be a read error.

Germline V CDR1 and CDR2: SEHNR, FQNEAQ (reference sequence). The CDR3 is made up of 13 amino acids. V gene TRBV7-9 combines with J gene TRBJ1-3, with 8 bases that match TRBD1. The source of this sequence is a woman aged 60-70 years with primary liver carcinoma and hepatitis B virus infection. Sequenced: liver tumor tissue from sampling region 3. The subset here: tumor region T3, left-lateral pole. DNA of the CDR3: TGTGCCAGCAGCCCCGGGACAGGAAACACCACATATTTT. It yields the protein CASSPGTGNTTYF.